This T cell receptor (beta chain) derives from a study of low-dose radiotherapy and immunotherapy resistance in tumors. For the study at large: Fractions of 0.5 Gy went to Cohort 1 every 2 weeks, totaling 6.5 Gy. With 1 Gy per fraction every two weeks, Cohort 2 accumulated 13 Gy across 26 weeks.

The time point denotes: before trial treatment. The therapy administered to donors comprised nivolumab, ipilimumab, aspirin, low-dose cyclophosphamide and low-dose radiotherapy. Primers targeting TRAV and TRBV primed first-strand cDNA, covering alpha and beta chains. Amplification, which lasted 15 to 20 PCR cycles, used a constant-region primer and V-primer adapter to amplify TCRs. Using its own MiXCR run on the reads, TCRdb lists one record per CDR3 protein. In the table there are 75,000 to 95,000 distinct CDR3 sequences, over 15% of which are singletons. Per germline, CDR1 LNHDA and CDR2 SQIVND (reference sequence). V lost 3 bases to trimming and J lost 3 bases; unmatched junction nucleotides: 12. CDR3 length equals 18 residues. Many counts were recorded for this clonotype.

This clonotype originated in a male donor with prostate cancer. The specimen was PBMCs, collected before treatment. The J gene is TRBJ2-2, the V gene TRBV19; TRBD2 aligns across 8 bases. The CDR3 is CASSIRHSGKGDTGELFF. CDR3 DNA: TGTGCCAGTAGTATCCGCCATAGCGGGAAAGGGGACACCGGGGAGCTGTTTTTT.